A single sample gave rise to the 2 T cell receptor beta chains below, sequenced in a study of blood T cells in healthy people across ages. A second PCR of roughly 7 to 11 cycles used a sample-barcoded 5' primer and a J-beta primer mix. TCRdb re-called the 5' RACE reads with MiXCR, one entry per CDR3 protein. Among around 1,000,000 distinct CDR3 sequences listed, under 30% were seen once. This sample was shared with a second study, whose subject was T cells of mothers and their children.

The sequencing sample was made of blood. Receptors were obtained from a girl under 10 years old in good health.

This clonotype was observed a few times. This chain links TRBV5-1 with TRBJ2-3, with D tentatively TRBD2 (5 bases). The germline CDR1 and CDR2 sequences are SGHRS and YFSETQ. The CDR3 contains 13 residues. V lost 10 bases and J 1 base, leaving 13 bases between the germline ends. CDR3 DNA sequence: TGCGCCGGACTCGGTCGGGGCACAGATACGCAGTATTTT. Translated: CAGLGRGTDTQYF.

The V and J genes are TRBV20-1 and TRBJ1-1, with TRBD1 identical over 7 bases. V gave up 6 bases and J gave up 5 bases; unmatched junction bases: 9. The CDR3 is made up of 13 amino acids. Germline loops: CDR1 DFQATT, CDR2 SNEGSKA (reference sequence). CDR3: CSAGPPGGTEAFF. Written as DNA, the CDR3 is TGCAGTGCCGGACCCCCAGGGGGTACTGAAGCTTTCTTT.